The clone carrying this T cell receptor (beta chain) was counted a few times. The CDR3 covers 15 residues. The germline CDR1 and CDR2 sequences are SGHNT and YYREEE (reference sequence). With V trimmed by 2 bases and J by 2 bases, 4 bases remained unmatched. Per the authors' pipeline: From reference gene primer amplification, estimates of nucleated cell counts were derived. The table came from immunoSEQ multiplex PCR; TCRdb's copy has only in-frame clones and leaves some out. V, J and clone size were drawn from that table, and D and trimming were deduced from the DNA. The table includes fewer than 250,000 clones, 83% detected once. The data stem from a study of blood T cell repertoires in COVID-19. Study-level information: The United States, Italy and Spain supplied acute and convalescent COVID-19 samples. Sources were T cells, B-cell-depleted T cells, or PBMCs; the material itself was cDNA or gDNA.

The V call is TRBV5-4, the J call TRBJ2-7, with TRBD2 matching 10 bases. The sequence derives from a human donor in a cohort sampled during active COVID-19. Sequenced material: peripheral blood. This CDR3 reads CASSFPSGGAYEQYF. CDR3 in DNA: TGTGCCAGCAGCTTCCCTAGCGGGGGAGCCTACGAGCAGTACTTC.